The clone carrying this T cell receptor beta chain was recorded once. Its antigen remains unknown. Additional DNA sequences in this sample encode the identical CDR3. At deep level, the assay was performed. The authors' processing: For the immunoSEQ data, sequences were junction-only without quality scores, so filtering differed. Some clones are missing from TCRdb's copy, which holds only in-frame ones; the method was immunoSEQ multiplex PCR. From that table come the V and J calls and clone size; the DNA was used to work out D and trimming. The data hold about 2 million clones, with 85% to 95% observed a single time. The data stem from a study of shared clonotypes between healthy human individuals. Study-wide background: A donor's plate count was three for CD4 naive and three for CD4 memory; CD8 naive had two and CD8 memory one. Study-wide results and caveats: Larger richness was generally estimated for naive than memory subsets.

Germline V CDR1 and CDR2: SNHLY, FYNNEI. The CDR3 consists of 15 residues. V trimming: 1 base; J trimming: 4 bases; junction bases outside the gene matches: 2. This TCR was recovered from a man between 18 and 35 years old in good health. This sequence joins TRBV2 and TRBJ2-1; 9 nucleotides align to TRBD2. What was sequenced was naive CD4+ T cells sorted from blood. Described subset: CD45RA+ positively selected. CDR3 coding DNA: TGTGCCAGCAGTGAAGGGCTAGCGGGGTACAATGAGCAGTTCTTC. Amino acid sequence: CASSEGLAGYNEQFF.